Listed below are T cell receptor beta chains from one sample, sequenced in a study of blood T cell repertoires in COVID-19. Clones were read by immunoSEQ multiplex PCR, and TCRdb kept only the in-frame ones, dropping some. The sample has 60,000 or so clones, 80% to 85% seen once. The sequencing input was peripheral blood. These receptors were obtained from a man in his thirties or forties with COVID-19, enrolled during active disease. The CDR3 runs from the conserved cysteine through the conserved F or W. The D gene is left open where the match is weak. Part of the rows lack a size; the others show once, few, many or a class for expanded clones.

TGCAGCGTTGGGGACAACTACAATGAGCAGTTCTTC CSVGDNYNEQFF NA NA TRBJ2-1 TRBV29-1
TGTGCCAGCAGCCGCCCCGGACAGGGCACTTCTGGCTACACCTTC CASSRPGQGTSGYTF NA TRBD1 TRBJ1-2 TRBV6-5
TGTGCCAGCAGTACCGAGATACAGATTAACACTGCTGGGGAGCTGTTTTTT CASSTEIQINTAGELFF NA NA TRBJ2-2 TRBV28
TGTGCCACCTCCTCGGGATTCTATTCCGAGCAGTACTTC CATSSGFYSEQYF NA NA TRBJ2-7 TRBV24-1
TGTGCCAGCAGCGATAAGGGCCACGGCAGGGGGCGAGCCTACGAGCAGTACTTC CASSDKGHGRGRAYEQYF few TRBD1 TRBJ2-7 TRBV11-3
TGTGCCAGCAGCTTCGCGAGTGGGGGCGGCGGTTCTGGAAACACCATATATTTT CASSFASGGGGSGNTIYF NA NA TRBJ1-3 TRBV11-3
TGTGCCATCAGTGAATCGGTCCAGCGGGGTGACGAGCAGTACTTC CAISESVQRGDEQYF few TRBD2 TRBJ2-7 TRBV10-3
TGTGCCAGCAGTGCTCTTCCAGGGATAAAAGCGGGAGGGCCGTTTGGCACCGGGGAGCTGTTTTTT CASSALPGIKAGGPFGTGELFF NA TRBD2 TRBJ2-2 TRBV2
TGTGCCTGGAGTTACCGGGACAGGGGGATAGATACGCAGTATTTT CAWSYRDRGIDTQYF NA TRBD1 TRBJ2-3 TRBV30
TGTGCCTGGAGTGGGGGCGGGGACAGCAACAATCAGCCCCAGCATTTT CAWSGGGDSNNQPQHF NA TRBD1 TRBJ1-5 TRBV30
TGTGCCAGCTCACCATCGGGGAGGAACGAGCAGTACTTC CASSPSGRNEQYF few NA TRBJ2-7 TRBV18
TGTGCCAGCAGCTTAGTTAGGGGTGGGACAGCAACTAATGAAAAACTGTTTTTT CASSLVRGGTATNEKLFF NA TRBD1 TRBJ1-4 TRBV11-2
TGTGCCAGCAGTATCGGGACAGCCCACTACGAGCAGTACTTC CASSIGTAHYEQYF NA TRBD1 TRBJ2-7 TRBV28
TGCAGTGCTAGTGAGGGGGGCGGGAGCTACGTGGGGTTC CSASEGGGSYVGF NA NA TRBJ2-7 TRBV20-1
TGCGCCAGCAGCCCCGAAGAGGAAAACTATGGCTACACCTTC CASSPEEENYGYTF NA NA TRBJ1-2 TRBV4-3
TGTGCCAGCAGCCTCTCCCGGACAGGCCCAAATCAGCCCCAGCATTTT CASSLSRTGPNQPQHF NA TRBD1 TRBJ1-5 TRBV5-6
TGTGCCAGTAGTATAATGGCGGGAGAAGATACGCAGTATTTT CASSIMAGEDTQYF NA TRBD2 TRBJ2-3 TRBV19
TGTGCCAGCAGCCCGCCCCTAGCGGGGGGTCAAGAGACCCAGTACTTC CASSPPLAGGQETQYF NA TRBD2 TRBJ2-5 TRBV6-2/TRBV6-3
TGTGCCAGCAGCTTGGCCGACAGGGGGATCACAGATACGCAGTATTTT CASSLADRGITDTQYF NA TRBD1 TRBJ2-3 TRBV5-4
TGTGCCAGCAGCCCGGGGACAGCTAGCAATCAGCCCCAGCATTTT CASSPGTASNQPQHF few TRBD1 TRBJ1-5 TRBV9
TGTGCTAGTGGTTTGTATTTATCGGTACTAGCGGGGGGAAGGAGCTCCTACGAGCAGTACTTC CASGLYLSVLAGGRSSYEQYF NA TRBD2 TRBJ2-7 TRBV12-5
TGTGCCAGCAGTTACAGAGAGGACGGGGTTGAAGCTTTCTTT CASSYREDGVEAFF NA NA TRBJ1-1 TRBV6-6
TGTGCCAGCAGTTTAGGCAGGGAAGAGACCCAGTACTTC CASSLGREETQYF NA NA TRBJ2-5 TRBV12-3/TRBV12-4
TGTGCCAGCAGCTTAGGACAATTAGACTACACCTTC CASSLGQLDYTF NA NA TRBJ1-2 TRBV11-2
TGTGCCAGCAGCGCCAGACAGGGGACACAAGAGACCCAGTACTTC CASSARQGTQETQYF NA TRBD1 TRBJ2-5 TRBV7-6
TGTGCCAGCAGTCCGACAGGTTCGGGGGAGACCCAGTACTTC CASSPTGSGETQYF NA NA TRBJ2-5 TRBV6-5
TGTGCCAGCAGTACAGGGGAACAGCCCCAGCATTTT CASSTGEQPQHF few TRBD1 TRBJ1-5 TRBV27
TGTGCCAGCAGCTCCATGAGCGGGAGGGCCTGGGGTACGCAGTATTTT CASSSMSGRAWGTQYF few TRBD2 TRBJ2-3 TRBV5-6
TGCAGCGTTGTCTTTCTCGGTTCCGTGTTTTTT CSVVFLGSVFF NA NA TRBJ1-4 TRBV29-1
TGTGCCAGCAGTAGGAGAACAGGGAAGGGTGAAAAACTGTTTTTT CASSRRTGKGEKLFF NA NA TRBJ1-4 TRBV27
TGTGCCAGCACTCTGGCCGGACAGCTAAGTGAAGCTTTCTTT CASTLAGQLSEAFF NA NA TRBJ1-1 TRBV5-6
TGTGCCAGCAGTGTACAATCTTACACTGAAGCTTTCTTT CASSVQSYTEAFF NA NA TRBJ1-1 TRBV25-1
TGTGCCAGCAGCGTTGGGTTCGGGGAAGACATTCAGTACTTC CASSVGFGEDIQYF once NA TRBJ2-4 TRBV9
TGTGCCAGTAGTATCCGGGACAACGCCTCCCCTAACTATGGCTACACCTTC CASSIRDNASPNYGYTF NA NA TRBJ1-2 TRBV19
TGCGCCAGCAGCCCCCTCCTCCAGCGGGATGGCTCCTACAATGAGCAGTTCTTC CASSPLLQRDGSYNEQFF NA TRBD2 TRBJ2-1 TRBV4-1
TGTGCCAGCTCACCTTTACACGACAGTCGCCAAGAGACCCAGTACTTC CASSPLHDSRQETQYF NA NA TRBJ2-5 TRBV18
TGTGCCAGCAGCGAAATACTAGCGGGATACTCCTACGAGCAGTACTTC CASSEILAGYSYEQYF NA TRBD2 TRBJ2-7 TRBV6-2/TRBV6-3
TGCGCCAGCAGCCCTGGGAGGGGACAAGAGACCCAGTACTTC CASSPGRGQETQYF NA TRBD2 TRBJ2-5 TRBV5-1
TGTGCCAGCAGCTTGGGCCAGGTCGGTGAGCAGTTCTTC CASSLGQVGEQFF NA NA TRBJ2-1 TRBV5-4
TGTGCCAGCAGTAAGTCCCCGGGTCCCTACGAGCAGTACTTC CASSKSPGPYEQYF NA NA TRBJ2-7 TRBV27
TGCGCCAGTCGACTAGCGGTCTCCTACGAGCAGTACTTC CASRLAVSYEQYF NA TRBD2 TRBJ2-7 TRBV10-2
TGTGCCAGCAGCTTCCCCCAGGGGAGCTCCTACGAGCAGTACTTC CASSFPQGSSYEQYF NA NA TRBJ2-7 TRBV7-9
TGTGCCAGCAGTCGACTAGCGGGAGAATTAGAGACCCAGTACTTC CASSRLAGELETQYF few TRBD2 TRBJ2-5 TRBV6-5
TGTGCCAGCAGCCGTACACAGGGGCAGGACTCACCCCTCCACTTT CASSRTQGQDSPLHF NA TRBD1 TRBJ1-6 TRBV7-9
TGTGCCAGCAGTTGGAACGGACAAAACACTGAAGCTTTCTTT CASSWNGQNTEAFF few NA TRBJ1-1 TRBV27
TGTGCCAGCAGCGTAGGAGCTAGCGGGAGGCAAGACAATGAGCAGTTCTTC CASSVGASGRQDNEQFF NA TRBD2 TRBJ2-1 TRBV9
TGTGCCAGCTCACAGGGACAGGGGGCATGGGAGCAGTTCTTC CASSQGQGAWEQFF NA TRBD1 TRBJ2-1 TRBV18
TGTGCTAGTGGTTTTAGGGGATTGGGGAACACTGAAGCTTTCTTT CASGFRGLGNTEAFF NA NA TRBJ1-1 TRBV12-5
TGCGCCAGCAGACAAAACAGGAATGGCTACACCTTC CASRQNRNGYTF NA NA TRBJ1-2 TRBV5-1
TGTGCCAGCAGCTCCAGCGGGACAAATGAAAAACTGTTTTTT CASSSSGTNEKLFF NA NA TRBJ1-4 TRBV11-2
TGTGCCAGCAGCTCGAGGACTACGAGCTCCTACAATGAGCAGTTCTTC CASSSRTTSSYNEQFF NA NA TRBJ2-1 TRBV7-2
TGTGCCGTTCGGACAGCGGAAGATACGCAGTATTTT CAVRTAEDTQYF NA NA TRBJ2-3 TRBV24-1
TGTGCCAGCAGCAAAGAGCTGACCAGGTCCGTCTTAGAGACCCAGTACTTC CASSKELTRSVLETQYF NA NA TRBJ2-5 TRBV21-1
TGTGCCACCAGCAGAGATGGGACTAGCCAAAGTTTGCAGTATTTT CATSRDGTSQSLQYF few TRBD2 TRBJ2-3 TRBV15
TGTGCCACCAGTGATTTCGCTAGCGGGAGTGCCGGGGAGCTGTTTTTT CATSDFASGSAGELFF NA TRBD2 TRBJ2-2 TRBV24-1
TGTGCCAGCAGTTACGGGACAGGGGAATCCAATGAGCAGTTCTTC CASSYGTGESNEQFF NA TRBD1 TRBJ2-1 TRBV6-2/TRBV6-3
TGTGCCAGCAGTGAAGGGGATAATTCACCCCTCCACTTT CASSEGDNSPLHF few NA TRBJ1-6 TRBV6-4